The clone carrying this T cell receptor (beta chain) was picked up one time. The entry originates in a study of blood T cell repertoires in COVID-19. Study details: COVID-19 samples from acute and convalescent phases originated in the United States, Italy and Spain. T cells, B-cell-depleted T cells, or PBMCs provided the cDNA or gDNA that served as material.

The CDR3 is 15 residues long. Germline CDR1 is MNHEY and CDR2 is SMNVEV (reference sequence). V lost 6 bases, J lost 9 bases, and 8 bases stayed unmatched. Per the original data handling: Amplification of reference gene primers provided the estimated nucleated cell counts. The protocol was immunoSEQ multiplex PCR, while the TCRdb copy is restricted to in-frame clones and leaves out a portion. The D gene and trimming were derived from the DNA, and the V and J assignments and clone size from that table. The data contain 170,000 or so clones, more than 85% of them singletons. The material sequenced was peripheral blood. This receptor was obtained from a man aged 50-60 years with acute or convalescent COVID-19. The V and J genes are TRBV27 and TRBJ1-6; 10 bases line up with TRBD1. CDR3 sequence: CASSRDRGGSSPLHF. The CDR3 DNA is TGTGCCAGCAGCCGGGACAGGGGAGGAAGTTCACCCCTCCACTTT.